In this sample, the clone carrying this T cell receptor beta chain turned up a few times. The data are from a study of T-cell reconstitution after alpha-beta-depleted transplantation in children. The authors prepared the TCRbeta library with unique molecular identifiers. TCRdb reprocessed the PCR reads with MiXCR, giving one entry per CDR3 protein. Of 450,000 to 600,000 distinct CDR3 sequences listed, about 16% are singletons. The CDR3 runs to 13 residues. Trimming removed 1 base at V and 12 bases at J, with 13 bases between. The V gene's germline CDR1 is MGHRA and CDR2 YSYEKL. The genes are TRBV4-1 and TRBJ2-1, with D unclear. The origin of this receptor is a human donor who donated a stem cell graft to a child with acute lymphoblastic leukemia. This material consisted of PBMCs from the stem cell graft donor, taken from the stem cell graft. The CDR3 bases are TGCGCCAGCAGCCAAGTGGTGGGCGTAGGGCAGTTCTTC. It codes for CASSQVVGVGQFF.